Following are 13 T cell receptor beta chains from one sample sequenced in a study of early T cells in non-severe SARS-CoV-2 infection. TCRdb re-analysed the 5' RACE reads in MiXCR, keeping a single row per CDR3 protein. The sample includes fewer than 120,000 distinct CDR3 sequences, approximately 12% of them seen just once. The sample here was whole blood, taken at baseline. The receptor source for this set is an adult who was a healthcare worker with PCR-confirmed SARS-CoV-2 infection or an uninfected control (not recorded which).

The chain joins TRBV6-5 to TRBJ1-6; D is perhaps TRBD1 (5 bases). Per the germline V gene, CDR1 is MNHEY and CDR2 is SVGAGI. V lost 3 bases and J lost 10, with 16 bases in between. This CDR3 spans 15 amino acids. The CDR3 sequence: CASSYSAPGKSPLHF. CDR3 nucleotides: TGTGCCAGCAGTTATTCGGCCCCAGGGAAGTCACCCCTCCACTTT.

The chain joins TRBV28 to TRBJ2-2; 12 bases agree with TRBD2. In germline, CDR1 is MDHEN, CDR2 SYDVKM. Trimming took 6 bases from V and 1 from J; bases not matched to a gene: 6. The CDR3 is 17 residues long. CDR3 nucleotides: TGTGCCAGCAGCCCCCTAGCGGGAGGGGGGAACACCGGGGAGCTGTTTTTT. Translated, it gives CASSPLAGGGNTGELFF.

V gene TRBV7-6 combines with J gene TRBJ2-2; D might be TRBD2 (5 bases). Germline V gene sequence: CDR1 SGHVS, CDR2 FNYEAQ. The CDR3 is 13 amino acids. V was pared by 9 bases and J by 4 bases, with 12 bases between. The CDR3 sequence is CASGLLPTGELFF. For the CDR3, the DNA is TGTGCCAGTGGACTCTTACCCACCGGGGAGCTGTTTTTT.

This clonotype has only a few counts. This chain connects TRBV7-9 to TRBJ2-3, with TRBD1 as a possible D gene (6 bases). CDR1 and CDR2 (germline): SEHNR, FQNEAQ (reference sequence). CDR3 length equals 15 residues. V lost 5 bases to trimming and J lost 6 bases, with 18 bases between them. CDR3 region: CASSPFRGPADTQYF. The CDR3 DNA is TGTGCCAGCAGCCCATTCAGGGGCCCTGCGGATACGCAGTATTTT.

The gene calls are TRBV9 and TRBJ2-5, with a weak D call TRBD2 (6 bases). The V gene's germline CDR1 is SGDLS and CDR2 YYNGEE. V lost 3 bases and J lost 5, with 17 bases in between. This CDR3 region has 15 residues. CDR3 loop: CASSAAGGSQETQYF. In DNA form, the CDR3 reads TGTGCCAGCAGCGCGGCCGGAGGGAGTCAGGAGACCCAGTACTTC.

Ten or more counts support this clonotype. The chain links TRBV27 to TRBJ1-3; TRBD1 matches at 7 bases. V was clipped by 8 bases and J by 4 bases; unmatched bases: 14. The germline V gene has CDR1 MNHEY and CDR2 SMNVEV (reference sequence). This CDR3 has 16 amino acids. CDR3 loop: CASADRTGVMGNTIYF. The CDR3 DNA is TGTGCCAGCGCGGATCGGACAGGCGTCATGGGAAACACCATATATTTT.

This clonotype was recorded a few times. The V call is TRBV7-6, the J call TRBJ2-2; D unresolved. V shed 3 bases and J shed 1 base, with 6 bases lying between them. Germline V gives CDR1 SGHVS, CDR2 FNYEAQ. CDR3 length: 14 amino acids. This CDR3 reads CASSFYWNTGELFF. DNA for the CDR3: TGTGCCAGCAGCTTCTACTGGAACACCGGGGAGCTGTTTTTT.

The gene calls are TRBV7-2 and TRBJ1-4, with 7 bases lining up with TRBD1. The germline V gene has CDR1 SGHTA and CDR2 FQGNSA. Trimming cost V 4 bases and J 3 bases; bases outside gene matches: 5. The CDR3 contains 15 residues. The CDR3 region is CASSWKGAANEKLFF. The CDR3 coding sequence is TGTGCCAGCAGCTGGAAGGGGGCGGCTAATGAAAAACTGTTTTTT.

A few counts support this clonotype. This chain connects TRBV21-1 to TRBJ1-4; TRBD1, the table's D call, was not compared with the DNA. TRBV21-1 is a documented pseudogene. The CDR3 sequence is 13 residues long. The chain's CDR3 is CARRTGLGEKLFF. The DNA of the CDR3 is TGTGCCAGGAGGACAGGGCTGGGAGAAAAACTGTTTTTT.

This clonotype has at least ten counts. The J gene is TRBJ2-7, the V gene TRBV18, with TRBD2 as a possible D gene (6 bases). Germline V gene sequence: CDR1 KGHSH, CDR2 LQKENI. The CDR3 is 16 amino acids. V lost 4 bases to trimming and J lost 2 bases, with 18 bases between them. Here the CDR3 reads CASSQTTSLKPYEQYF. CDR3 nucleotide sequence: TGTGCCAGCTCACAAACCACTAGCTTAAAGCCCTACGAGCAGTACTTC.

This clonotype was recorded only once. J is TRBJ2-4 and V is TRBV20-1, with D hard to call. The germline gives CDR1 DFQATT, CDR2 SNEGSKA (reference sequence). V lost 3 bases to trimming and J lost 5 bases, with 20 bases between them. This CDR3 comprises 16 residues. CDR3 sequence reads: CSARSLFPRAENIQYF. The CDR3 nucleotides read TGCAGTGCTAGGAGTCTCTTTCCCCGTGCGGAAAACATTCAGTACTTC.

This clonotype was counted only a few times. The chain joins TRBV6-5 to TRBJ1-3, with D maybe TRBD1 (6 bases). V dropped 10 bases and J dropped 8 bases, with 18 bases sitting between them. CDR3 length: 13 residues. Germline V gene sequence: CDR1 MNHEY, CDR2 SVGAGI. CDR3 amino acids: CATQNRVADTIYF. CDR3 sequence (DNA): TGTGCCACTCAAAACAGGGTAGCGGACACCATATATTTT.

The sample holds a few counts of this clonotype. The chain links TRBV6-1 to TRBJ1-2; no definite D call. V was clipped by 4 bases and J by 3 bases, with 6 bases between them. The CDR3 spans 12 residues. Germline CDR1 and CDR2: MNHNS and SASEGT. CDR3 residues: CASSVAHYGYTF. CDR3 nucleotides: TGTGCCAGCAGTGTCGCCCACTATGGCTACACCTTC.